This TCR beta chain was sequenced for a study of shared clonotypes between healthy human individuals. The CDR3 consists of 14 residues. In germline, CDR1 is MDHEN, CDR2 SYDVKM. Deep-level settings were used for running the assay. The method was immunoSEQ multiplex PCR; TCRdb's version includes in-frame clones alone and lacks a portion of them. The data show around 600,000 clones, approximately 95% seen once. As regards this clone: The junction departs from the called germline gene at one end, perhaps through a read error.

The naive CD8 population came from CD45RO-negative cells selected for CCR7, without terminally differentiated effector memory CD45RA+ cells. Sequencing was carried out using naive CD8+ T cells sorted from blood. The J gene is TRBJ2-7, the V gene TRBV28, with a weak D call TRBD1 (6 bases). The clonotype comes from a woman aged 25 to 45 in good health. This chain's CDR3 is CASKGMGASYEQYF. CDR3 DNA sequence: TGTGCGAGCAAGGGGATGGGGGCCTCCTACGAGCAGTACTTC.